This record looks at one T cell receptor beta chain sequence and its context. Its binding antigen is unknown. Base qualities are not provided; no much larger clone lies one nucleotide away. For CDR1 and CDR2, the germline V gene lists SGHNT and YENEEA. The germline V and J ends show losses of 6 bases and 3 bases respectively, and no gene match explains 7 bases of the junction. From cysteine to phenylalanine, the CDR3 is 14 amino acids long. The CDR3 DNA has 42 bases and is translated from base 1. This record comes from a study of blood T cell repertoires in COVID-19 (TCRdb year 2020). For context, the study as a whole: Samples from collaborators originated in the United States, Italy and Spain and spanned both the acute and convalescent phases of COVID-19. The samples were drawn from two sources: the first 160 participants of the ongoing ImmuneRACE study, and 1,000 to 1,500 subjects contributed by 6 global collaborators. Where HLA class I and class II types were available, the types were taken from metadata supplied by the sample provider, not from assay-based typing. The material from the prospective study consisted of cDNA or gDNA derived from T cells, B-cell-depleted T cells, or PBMCs. The sample metadata nearly always contained a de-identified subject ID, COVID-19 status, age in years and sex. The repertoires were released in a freely available public database intended as a resource for research on the immune response to SARS-CoV-2. The dataset comprised deeply sampled blood TCRbeta repertoires from subjects exposed to, actively infected with, or recovered from COVID-19.

In the prospective study, participants were about 18 to 100 years old, resided in approximately 22 geographic areas of the United States, and were enrolled through a virtual design. Cohort assignment in the prospective study relied on participant-reported clinical history from a screening survey and a study questionnaire. Recovered participants in ImmuneRACE Cohort 3 were defined by two consecutive negative NP/OP PCR tests, clearance by a healthcare professional, or resolution of symptoms. Each participant in the prospective study had whole blood, serum and a nasopharyngeal or oropharyngeal swab collected by mobile phlebotomists. Additional blood draws and questionnaires over an approximately 2-month period could optionally be provided by prospective study participants. Before DNA extraction, blood samples from the prospective study were shipped at room temperature or frozen. What the work shows at the level of the full study, not this receptor alone: Clinical and demographic metadata were provided uncurated, with the amount varying by source and participant.

TCRbeta CDR3 regions were amplified from genomic DNA by means of the immunoSEQ Assay, a bias-controlled multiplex PCR. From the authors' description of their analysis: The number of nucleated cells in each sample was estimated from the amplification of reference gene primers within the assay. Sequence reads were collapsed and filtered to measure the absolute abundance of every unique TCRbeta CDR3 rearrangement. For each sample, productive Simpson clonality was calculated by taking the square root of Simpson's diversity index across productive rearrangements. TCRdb took this table from immuneACCESS and kept in-frame rearrangements with V and J called. Such tables lack part of the clones; where checked against another copy, unresolved V genes explain under half of the gap, and the rest is unexplained. For V, J and clone size, that table is used; D and trimming come from the DNA. The sample includes 200,000 to 250,000 clones, with under 90% observed a single time. The ten largest clones add up to about 2% of the sample.

Material: PBMCs or T cells enriched from blood (not recorded which). This chain joins TRBV11-3 to TRBJ1-1; a stretch of 7 junction bases matches TRBD1. The clonotype originates from a man between 60 and 70 years old who had recovered from COVID-19. The sequence in DNA is TGTGCCAGCAGAAATTCAGGGGGGTACACTGAAGCTTTCTTT. The resulting protein is CASRNSGGYTEAFF.